This TCR beta chain came from a study of Ad26.COV2.S vaccination and SARS-CoV-2 variants. Whole-study context: In the study, Ad26.COV2.S was injected intramuscularly once, or twice 56 days apart.

The assay was immunoSEQ multiplex PCR, and TCRdb's table has in-frame clones only and misses some. This table holds hundreds of thousands of clones, around 90% found once. The treatment denotes: over 15 received Ad26.COV2.S at low or high dose, single or two shots; 5 received placebo; per-sample allocation not given. Collection of samples fell on day 63 after the first vaccine or placebo injection. Study-level results: Post-vaccination spike-specific CD8+ and CD4+ T cell responses reportedly had substantial breadth. Total T cell responses, in the TCR breadth and depth analyses, may have been underestimated.

In regard to this clone: Its antigen is unknown.

Sequenced here: peripheral blood, sampled in a trial of Ad26.COV2.S vaccine versus placebo. The sequence came from a person between 18 and 59 years old who received the Ad26.COV2.S COVID-19 vaccine or a placebo.

The CDR3 is CASSYLGSQPQHF. As DNA, the CDR3 is TGTGCCAGCAGTTATTTAGGGTCTCAGCCCCAGCATTTT. The chain carries TRBV6-2 or TRBV6-3 and TRBJ1-5; D not certain. Trimming pared 3 bases from V and 6 bases from J, leaving 9 bases between. This CDR3 is built from 13 residues. The V gene's germline CDR1 is MNHEY and CDR2 SVGEGT.